The 31 T cell receptor beta chains given below trace back to one sample, sequenced in a study of cytomegalovirus exposure and HLA in healthy donors. The PCR used 60 Vbeta and 13 Jbeta primers. Generated by immunoSEQ multiplex PCR, the TCRdb table keeps only in-frame clones and is missing some. This sample has about 88,000 clones; 65% to 85% occur once, and the top ten carry 2.7%. Sequenced: PBMCs. The source of these receptors is a man aged 30-40 years in good health and CMV-seronegative.

This rearrangement joins TRBV6-5 to TRBJ1-2; D remains ambiguous. CDR1 is MNHEY, CDR2 SVGAGI, per germline. The CDR3 extends over 14 amino acids. V lost 5 bases and J lost 6, with 16 bases in between. CDR3 in DNA: TGTGCCAGCAGTCCCGGCGGAGCACGACATGGCTACACCTTC. Its translation: CASSPGGARHGYTF.

This chain uses TRBV9 with TRBJ2-3; the match to TRBD2 covers 7 bases. The V and J ends lost 3 bases and 2 bases, in that order; junction bases with no gene match: 9. The length of the CDR3 is 16 residues. Germline V gene sequence: CDR1 SGDLS, CDR2 YYNGEE. The CDR3 nucleotides are TGTGCCAGCAGCGCCGGACTAGTGAGTTTCACAGATACGCAGTATTTT. Its protein product is CASSAGLVSFTDTQYF.

V and J are TRBV5-1 and TRBJ1-3; D call uncertain. Germline assignment: CDR1 SGHRS and CDR2 YFSETQ. This CDR3 has 12 amino acids. Trimming took off 4 bases at V and 4 bases at J, with 6 bases between the two ends. CDR3 in DNA: TGCGCCAGCAGCGTTACAGGAAACACCATATATTTT. It specifies CASSVTGNTIYF.

The chain is built from TRBV19 and TRBJ2-5, with TRBD1 matching 7 bases. In germline, CDR1 is LNHDA, CDR2 SQIVND (reference sequence). The CDR3 runs to 14 residues. J was trimmed by 1 base and V by 10 bases; bases with no gene match: 9. CDR3 protein: CATKDRPFQETQYF. In DNA, the CDR3 is TGTGCCACCAAGGACAGGCCGTTCCAAGAGACCCAGTACTTC.

The rearrangement links TRBV6-5 to TRBJ2-1; D uncertain. V lost 7 bases and J lost 1, with 14 bases in between. The CDR3 consists of 15 residues. CDR1 is MNHEY, CDR2 SVGAGI, per germline. CDR3 sequence: CASTPIKASYNEQFF. CDR3 nucleotide sequence: TGTGCCAGCACCCCGATAAAAGCGTCCTACAATGAGCAGTTCTTC.

The chain joins TRBV2 to TRBJ1-4; no clear D. Germline values: CDR1 SNHLY, CDR2 FYNNEI. The CDR3 consists of 17 residues. Trimming pared 6 bases from V and 12 bases from J, leaving 29 bases between. This chain's CDR3 is CASRKRLRSGNEKELFF. The CDR3 region has the DNA TGTGCCAGCAGGAAGAGACTGCGCTCGGGTAATGAAAAAGAACTGTTTTTT.

The V gene is TRBV28, the J gene TRBJ1-5; 10 nucleotides align to TRBD1. After removal of 3 bases from V and 4 bases from J, the junction contained 15 bases not matched to a gene. Germline lookup yields CDR1 MDHEN and CDR2 SYDVKM. The CDR3 runs to 19 residues. CDR3 amino acids: CASSFRWLGDRGMNQPQHF. CDR3 nucleotides: TGTGCCAGCAGTTTCCGATGGTTGGGGGACAGGGGTATGAATCAGCCCCAGCATTTT.

This chain links TRBV6-5 with TRBJ1-2, with 7 bases that match TRBD1. The CDR3 extends over 13 amino acids. The trim removed 4 bases at V and 8 bases at J, leaving 7 bases unmatched. CDR1 is MNHEY and CDR2 is SVGAGI in the germline V gene. This CDR3 is CASSSTGSEGYTF. For the CDR3, the DNA is TGTGCCAGCAGTTCGACAGGGTCGGAAGGCTACACCTTC.

This clone has only a few counts. The gene calls are TRBV6-5 and TRBJ2-5, with 13 bases that match TRBD2. The last part of the DNA fits TRBJ2-7 better; the J call may be wrong. CDR3 length: 16 amino acids. CDR1 is MNHEY and CDR2 is SVGAGI in the germline V gene. The CDR3 bases are TGTGCCAGCAGTTTCGCTCGGACTAGCGGGAGTTACGAGCAGTACTTC. The encoded protein is CASSFARTSGSYEQYF.

The chain uses TRBV4-2 and TRBJ2-1; 9 bases line up with TRBD1. With V trimmed by 0 bases and J by 2 bases, 2 bases remained unmatched. Looked up from germline, CDR1 is LGHNA and CDR2 is YNFKEQ. This CDR3 comprises 16 residues. This chain's CDR3 is CASSQERQGAYNEQFF. The CDR3, as DNA: TGTGCCAGCAGCCAAGAAAGACAGGGGGCCTACAATGAGCAGTTCTTC.

V gene TRBV13 combines with J gene TRBJ2-2; 11 bases agree with TRBD1. The germline CDR1 and CDR2 sequences are PRHDT and FYEKMQ (reference sequence). V gave up 6 bases and J gave up 6 bases; unmatched junction bases: 12. The CDR3 is made up of 17 amino acids. The CDR3 nucleotides read TGTGCCAGCAGTCCTACGTCGGGACAGGGGGGGTCCGGGGAGCTGTTTTTT. Its protein product is CASSPTSGQGGSGELFF.

The J gene is TRBJ1-2, the V gene TRBV10-3, with D tentatively TRBD1 (6 bases). This CDR3 is built from 16 residues. Per germline, CDR1 ENHRY and CDR2 SYGVKD. Trimming pared 4 bases from V and 4 bases from J, leaving 19 bases between. CDR3 DNA: TGTGCCATCAGTGGCACAAACAGGGATTTCTCCTATGGCTACACCTTC. It encodes CAISGTNRDFSYGYTF.

This clone was observed a handful of times. V and J are TRBV28 and TRBJ1-2, with 8 positions matching TRBD1. Per germline, CDR1 MDHEN and CDR2 SYDVKM. The CDR3 runs to 17 residues. Trimming removed 2 bases from V and 1 base from J; junction bases left unmatched: 9. The CDR3 DNA reads TGTGCCAGCAGTTTAGTGGACAGGGTGAATCTTAACTATGGCTACACCTTC. This codes for CASSLVDRVNLNYGYTF.

The V gene is TRBV4-3, the J gene TRBJ2-7, with D tentatively TRBD2 (6 bases). CDR3 length: 17 residues. V gave up 0 bases and J gave up 3 bases, with 18 bases separating them. Looked up from germline, CDR1 is LGHNA and CDR2 is YSLEER. The CDR3 nucleotides read TGCGCCAGCAGCCAAGAACTGGGACTGCATAGTTACTACGAGCAGTACTTC. This encodes CASSQELGLHSYYEQYF.

V is TRBV30 and J is TRBJ1-1; no definite D call. Germline CDR1 is GTSNPN and CDR2 is SVGIG (reference sequence). V was cut by 1 base and J by 4 bases, with 28 bases left in between. This CDR3 has 19 residues. The CDR3 bases are TGTGCCTGGAGTGCGCCCGGACCCGGGAGCGGGCGGCGAAGCACTGAAGCTTTCTTT. Its translation: CAWSAPGPGSGRRSTEAFF.

The chain has TRBV6-5 and TRBJ2-7; no definite D call. The V gene lost 8 bases and the J gene lost 0 bases, with 11 bases spanning the gap. The germline V gene has CDR1 MNHEY and CDR2 SVGAGI. The CDR3 has 13 residues. The CDR3 spells CASDSLDSYEQYF. Here the CDR3 DNA reads TGTGCCAGCGACTCTCTTGACTCCTACGAGCAGTACTTC.

V gene TRBV28 combines with J gene TRBJ2-5; TRBD1 is a possible D gene (6 bases). This CDR3 contains 14 residues. V was shortened by 3 bases and J by 5 bases, with 13 bases between the two germline ends. In germline, CDR1 is MDHEN, CDR2 SYDVKM. DNA of the CDR3: TGTGCCAGCAGTTTTGGGACAAGTACGGAGACCCAGTACTTC. Amino acid sequence: CASSFGTSTETQYF.

The chain recombines TRBV2 with TRBJ2-2; 10 bases are a match to TRBD1. V shed 8 bases and J 3 bases; nucleotides not matched to a gene: 6. CDR1 and CDR2 from the germline V gene are SNHLY and FYNNEI. The CDR3 covers 15 residues. This CDR3 is CASGQGVTDTGELFF. DNA of the CDR3: TGTGCCAGCGGACAGGGGGTCACGGACACCGGGGAGCTGTTTTTT. The full variable domain, its missing parts supplied by reference TRBV2 and TRBJ2-2, is EPEVTQTPSHQVTQMGQEVILRCVPISNHLYFYWYRQILGQKVEFLVSFYNNEISEKSEIFDDQFSVERPDGSNFTLKIRSTKLEDSAMYFCASGQGVTDTGELFFGEGSRLTVL.

This rearrangement joins TRBV7-6 to TRBJ1-1; D is possibly TRBD1 (5 bases). The CDR3 covers 15 residues. Germline loops: CDR1 SGHVS, CDR2 FNYEAQ. The V and J ends lost 1 base and 0 bases respectively, with 9 bases between them. The CDR3 sequence is CASSLVAGLNTEAFF. DNA for the CDR3: TGTGCCAGCAGCTTAGTGGCAGGGCTGAACACTGAAGCTTTCTTT.

This clone has just a few counts. The chain joins TRBV5-4 to TRBJ2-5; TRBD1 is a possible D gene (5 bases). The CDR3 sequence is 14 residues long. CDR1 is SGHNT and CDR2 is YYREEE in the germline V gene (reference sequence). Trimming pared 5 bases from V and 0 bases from J, leaving 11 bases between. The CDR3 is CASRIAGYQETQYF. CDR3 sequence (DNA): TGTGCCAGCAGAATAGCAGGGTACCAAGAGACCCAGTACTTC.

This clone was counted once. The CDR3 reads CASTKRQGAREQYF. Here the CDR3 DNA reads TGCGCCAGCACGAAAAGGCAGGGGGCCCGCGAGCAGTACTTC. This sequence joins TRBV10-2 and TRBJ2-7; 8 bases are shared with TRBD1. J gave up 6 bases and V 7 bases, and 11 bases lay outside the gene matches. This CDR3 has 14 residues. Germline V gives CDR1 WSHSY, CDR2 SAAADI.

The chain employs TRBV5-1 and TRBJ1-3, with no clear D. CDR1 is SGHRS, CDR2 YFSETQ, per germline. This CDR3 is 16 amino acids long. The V end lost 1 base, the J end lost 0 bases, and 11 bases lay between the germline ends. CDR3 nucleotide sequence: TGCGCCAGCAGCTTGTCCCTAACCGGCTCTGGAAACACCATATATTTT. This encodes CASSLSLTGSGNTIYF.

The chain combines TRBV27 with TRBJ2-7; the match to TRBD2 covers 7 bases. Trimming removed 3 bases from V and 4 bases from J; junction bases left unmatched: 6. The CDR3 contains 14 residues. Germline assignment: CDR1 MNHEY and CDR2 SMNVEV (reference sequence). The CDR3 coding sequence is TGTGCCAGCAGTTTTTTGGGGGGGAGGTACGAGCAGTACTTC. This codes for CASSFLGGRYEQYF.

This clone appeared a few times. The chain combines TRBV28 with TRBJ1-1, with TRBD1 as a possible D gene (5 bases). The germline V gene has CDR1 MDHEN and CDR2 SYDVKM. This CDR3 is 16 amino acids long. Trimming removed 3 bases at V and 4 bases at J, with 18 bases between. The CDR3: CASSFRGSWVGTEAFF. CDR3 nucleotide sequence: TGTGCCAGCAGTTTCCGGGGGAGCTGGGTGGGCACTGAAGCTTTCTTT.

This clone showed up just once. The chain combines TRBV7-9 with TRBJ1-2; unclear D gene. Trimming removed 1 base from V and 2 bases from J, with 8 bases in between. The CDR3 sequence is 14 residues long. Germline CDR1 reads SEHNR; CDR2 reads FQNEAQ (reference sequence). The CDR3 here is CASSLVTVNYGYTF. CDR3 nucleotide sequence: TGTGCCAGCAGCTTAGTTACAGTAAACTATGGCTACACCTTC.

This chain joins TRBV19 and TRBJ1-2; 8 bases line up with TRBD1. V gave up 10 bases and J gave up 8 bases; unmatched junction bases: 21. Germline V CDR1 and CDR2: LNHDA, SQIVND (reference sequence). This CDR3 is 16 amino acids long. The CDR3 DNA reads TGTGCCACCTCGAGAGGCAGCCAGGGGGCGTTTGGCGGCTACACCTTC. Translation: CATSRGSQGAFGGYTF. Drawing the rest from reference TRBV19 and TRBJ1-2, the complete variable domain is DGGITQSPKYLFRKEGQNVTLSCEQNLNHDAMYWYRQDPGQGLRLIYYSQIVNDFQKGDIAEGYSVSREKKESFPLTVTSAQKNPTAFYLCATSRGSQGAFGGYTFGSGTRLTVV.

The V gene is TRBV6-4, the J gene TRBJ2-5, with a possible D match to TRBD2 (6 bases). The CDR3 has 14 amino acids. With 0 bases removed from V and 5 bases from J, the gap between germline ends came to 10 bases. CDR1 is MRHNA, CDR2 SNTAGT, per germline. CDR3 sequence: CASSDSPGGETQYF. CDR3 nucleotide sequence: TGTGCCAGCAGTGACTCTCCAGGAGGGGAGACCCAGTACTTC.

This sequence joins TRBV6-5 and TRBJ1-3, with D perhaps matching TRBD1 (5 bases). Deletions cut 2 bases from V and 0 bases from J, with 8 bases between. This CDR3 is 15 amino acids long. CDR1 and CDR2 from the germline V gene are MNHEY and SVGAGI. CDR3 amino acids: CASSYGADSGNTIYF. CDR3 bases: TGTGCCAGCAGTTACGGGGCGGACTCTGGAAACACCATATATTTT.

As for this clone: At one boundary the junction diverges from the germline segment, which might be a read error. This CDR3 is also generated by other DNA sequences in the sample. The V gene is TRBV7-2, the J gene TRBJ2-7; D is ambiguous. The CDR3 covers 14 residues. Germline loops: CDR1 SGHTA, CDR2 FQGNSA. The CDR3 region has the DNA TGCGCCAGCAGCTCCGTCCCCAGCTCCTACGAGCAGTACTTC. Its translation is CASSSVPSSYEQYF.

The rearrangement links TRBV5-1 to TRBJ2-5; 8 bases are shared with TRBD1. After removal of 2 bases from V and 2 bases from J, the junction contained 8 bases not matched to a gene. CDR3 length equals 16 residues. CDR1 and CDR2 from the germline V gene are SGHRS and YFSETQ. This chain's CDR3 is CASSFAGQGSQETQYF. CDR3 in DNA: TGCGCCAGCAGCTTCGCTGGACAGGGATCACAAGAGACCCAGTACTTC.

The chain recombines TRBV7-2 with TRBJ2-5; perhaps TRBD1 as D (6 bases). The germline V and J ends were trimmed by 2 bases and 5 bases, with 15 bases remaining between them. Per germline, CDR1 SGHTA and CDR2 FQGNSA. CDR3 length: 15 residues. As DNA, the CDR3 is TGTGCCAGCAGCTTACAGGACAGTGGATCTGAGACCCAGTACTTC. This gives the protein CASSLQDSGSETQYF.